This T cell receptor beta chain was captured by sequencing in a study of T cell responses to AZD1222 COVID-19 vaccine (dated by TCRdb to about 2021). In terms of the full investigation: TCR sequencing covered 230 to 250 trial participants: approximately 200 given two doses of AZD1222 and around 25 given two doses of MenACWY control vaccine. Trial participants were enrolled into age subgroups of 18-55, 56-69 and 70-plus years, which contained 148, 28 and 57 TCR-sequenced participants, respectively. Results and caveats for the whole study, not just this receptor: After two AZD1222 doses, spike-specific TCR breadth and depth were significantly higher than at day 0 and than in MenACWY recipients. Conclusions about previously exposed vaccinees are limited because only a handful of AZD1222 recipients were SARS-CoV-2 seropositive at baseline. Most participants were white British and females outnumbered males, and the authors suggested that clonal diversity may have been underestimated. Nearly half of unique spike-specific TCRs reportedly recognized epitopes outside regions mutated in the B.1.351 and B.1.1.7 variants. CD4 TCRs associated with the vaccine covered the entire spike protein, and the dominant responses were in regions 160-218 and 743-854. Because no day 14 peak-response samples were available, repertoires were characterized only after the peak T cell response. In the small 56-69-year group, the increase in depth fell short of significance, most likely because of low power.

The time point label, read with the paper, signifies: about 28 days (+/-7) after the second vaccine dose. The treatment or condition label on this specimen signifies: meningococcal conjugate vaccine given as trial control. Vaccinee samples came from UK trials COV001 and COV002, including a single-blind randomized controlled phase 2/3 trial of AZD1222 (ChAdOx1 nCoV-19) in healthy adults. For TCRbeta chain sequencing, PBMC samples from trial participants were taken at day 0 and at day 28 after the second dose. The CDR3 regions of human TCRbeta chains were subjected to immunosequencing. Turning to the authors' computational methods: Repertoire TCRs were checked for matches against a reference library of SARS-CoV-2-specific TCRs that had been generated using the MIRA antigen-specificity platform. Breadth was defined as the fraction of unique TCRs that were SARS-CoV-2-associated, and depth was defined as the fraction of total T cells that were SARS-CoV-2-associated. Using the MIRA data, each spike-specific TCR was assigned both to the spike region to which the TCR was reactive and to a CD4 or CD8 class. Log10-transformed breadth and depth values were compared by one-way ANOVA with Sidak's multiple comparisons tests. Here the immuneACCESS table is served through TCRdb, limited to in-frame sequences with V and J called. Missing clones are a known gap in these copies; in checked studies unresolved V genes cover under half, and the rest lacks a known reason. The V and J calls and the clone size are those of that table, but D and trimming were determined from the DNA. The sample table holds approximately 140,000 clones, of which roughly nine tenths were seen once. The top ten constitute around 6.9% of the sample.

With regard to this clone: The specificity of this receptor is unknown. Base qualities are not recorded, but no much larger clone differs from it by a single base.

Including cysteine and phenylalanine, the CDR3 has 15 amino acids. Kept here is only the CDR3 DNA, which spans 45 bases and is read in frame from base 1. Based on the germline V gene, the CDR1 and CDR2 sequences are MDHEN and SYDVKM. Trimming at the junction amounts to 3 bases on V and 4 bases on J, and the germline ends lie 15 bases apart. This TCR came from an adult who received the MenACWY meningococcal vaccine as a control. The sample consisted of peripheral blood, taken 28 days after the second dose of the MenACWY control vaccine. The chain is assembled from TRBV28 and TRBJ1-1, with no confident D gene call. In nucleotide form, the sequence is TGTGCCAGCAGTTTGGAGGGTTCCATAGGCACTGAAGCTTTCTTT. Translation gives CASSLEGSIGTEAFF.